The 27 T cell receptor beta chains listed next were all sequenced from one sample in a study of identical twins. TCRdb reanalysed the 5' RACE reads using MiXCR and keeps one entry per CDR3 protein. Found here are 200,000 to 250,000 distinct CDR3 sequences, approximately 8% of them singletons; the top ten hold around 5%. The sample also formed part of further work on yellow fever vaccine responses in identical twins.

Sequenced material: CD8+ T cells sorted from blood. These receptors were taken from a woman aged 18-29 years in good health.

This clonotype occurred a few times. The CDR3 region has the DNA TGTGCCAGCAGGAAAAATGGCCACACTGAAGCTTTCTTT. This codes for CASRKNGHTEAFF. V is TRBV27 and J is TRBJ1-1; D remains unclear. V was cut by 6 bases and J by 3 bases, with 11 bases left in between. Germline values: CDR1 MNHEY, CDR2 SMNVEV (reference sequence). The CDR3 runs 13 residues.

This sequence joins TRBV4-2 and TRBJ2-2; D remains ambiguous. Germline V gene sequence: CDR1 LGHNA, CDR2 YNFKEQ. The CDR3 consists of 14 residues. With 1 base removed from V and 5 bases from J, the gap between germline ends came to 8 bases. The CDR3, as DNA: TGTGCCAGCAGCCAAGTGTTGGAGACCGGGGAGCTGTTTTTT. Translated, it gives CASSQVLETGELFF.

The genes are TRBV13 and TRBJ1-3; TRBD1 aligns across 7 bases. The V gene end was trimmed by 4 bases and the J gene end by 4 bases; junction bases not matched to a gene: 10. The CDR3 covers 16 residues. Looked up from germline, CDR1 is PRHDT and CDR2 is FYEKMQ (reference sequence). CDR3 amino acids: CASSWGQHFEGNTIYF. The CDR3 bases are TGTGCCAGCAGCTGGGGACAGCACTTTGAAGGAAACACCATATATTTT.

The rearrangement links TRBV12-3 or TRBV12-4 to TRBJ2-7; 7 bases agree with TRBD1. This CDR3 spans 14 amino acids. Germline trimming cut 5 bases from V and 2 bases from J; bases unmatched to any gene: 6. The CDR3 sequence: CASSQAGTAYEQYF. In nucleotides, the CDR3 is TGTGCCAGCAGTCAAGCCGGGACAGCCTACGAGCAGTACTTC.

This clonotype was recorded a few times. The chain has TRBV6-6 and TRBJ2-1, with D perhaps matching TRBD1 (6 bases). Germline CDR1 MNHNY, CDR2 SVGAGI (reference sequence). CDR3 length equals 11 residues. Trimming took off 8 bases at V and 9 bases at J, with 11 bases between the two ends. The CDR3 coding sequence is TGTGCCAGCGGCCAGGGGTTTGAGCAGTTCTTC. Protein: CASGQGFEQFF.

This clonotype was recorded at least ten times. V and J are TRBV12-3 or TRBV12-4 and TRBJ2-3, with D uncertain. The germline V and J ends were trimmed by 2 bases and 4 bases, with 10 bases remaining between them. This CDR3 is built from 14 residues. The CDR3 DNA follows: TGTGCCAGCAGTTTACCAGGCCTCTCAGATACGCAGTATTTT. It is translated as CASSLPGLSDTQYF.

This sequence joins TRBV7-9 and TRBJ2-7; TRBD1 matches 9 bases. Germline CDR1 reads SEHNR; CDR2 reads FQNEAQ (reference sequence). The CDR3 contains 17 residues. The V segment lost 5 bases and the J segment 2 bases; nucleotides outside the gene matches: 13. The CDR3 loop is CASSPTTGTGTPYEQYF. The CDR3 nucleotides read TGTGCCAGCAGCCCAACTACCGGGACAGGGACCCCCTACGAGCAGTACTTC.

This clonotype occurred many times. This rearrangement joins TRBV4-1 to TRBJ2-5, with D possibly matching TRBD2 (6 bases). This CDR3 comprises 14 residues. V dropped 1 base and J dropped 5 bases, with 11 bases sitting between them. CDR1 and CDR2 (germline): MGHRA, YSYEKL. CDR3 sequence (DNA): TGCGCCAGCAGCCAAGTGGAGGGTTGGGAGACCCAGTACTTC. Its protein is CASSQVEGWETQYF.

The CDR3 loop reads CASSPRDSLSYEQYF. CDR3 DNA sequence: TGCGCCAGCAGCCCCCGGGACTCGCTTTCCTACGAGCAGTACTTC. V gene TRBV5-1 combines with J gene TRBJ2-7; maybe TRBD2 (6 bases). V gave up 4 bases and J gave up 1 base, with 15 bases separating them. The germline V gene has CDR1 SGHRS and CDR2 YFSETQ. This CDR3 is 15 amino acids long. The full variable domain, rest sourced from reference TRBV5-1 and TRBJ2-7, is KAGVTQTPRYLIKTRGQQVTLSCSPISGHRSVSWYQQTPGQGLQFLFEYFSETQRNKGNFPGRFSGRQFSNSRSEMNVSTLELGDSALYLCASSPRDSLSYEQYFGPGTRLTVT.

This clonotype was counted many times. The chain couples TRBV7-9 to TRBJ2-2; 7 nucleotides line up with TRBD2. The CDR3 covers 15 residues. V shed 5 bases, J shed 3 bases, and the junction held 6 bases outside the gene matches. Per germline, CDR1 SEHNR and CDR2 FQNEAQ (reference sequence). Written as DNA, the CDR3 is TGTGCCAGCAGCCCCCCCCGGGGGGACACCGGGGAGCTGTTTTTT. Translated, it gives CASSPPRGDTGELFF.

The V and J genes are TRBV11-2 and TRBJ2-7; D is possibly TRBD1 or TRBD2 (7 bases each). The ends were cut back, 5 bases at V and 7 bases at J, with 15 bases in the middle. This CDR3 comprises 13 residues. Germline V gene lookup returns CDR1 SGHAT and CDR2 FQNNGV. CDR3 sequence (DNA): TGTGCCAGCAGCCCATACAGGGGAGGGGAGCAGTACGTC. It encodes CASSPYRGGEQYV.

This clonotype occurred a few times. V gene TRBV9 combines with J gene TRBJ2-1; TRBD2 agrees at 10 bases. CDR1 SGDLS and CDR2 YYNGEE come from the germline V gene. This CDR3 comprises 15 residues. Trimming at V came to 4 bases and at J to 5 bases, leaving 6 bases not matched to a gene. The CDR3 sequence is CASSTSGVVDNEQFF. DNA of the CDR3: TGTGCCAGCAGCACTAGCGGGGTGGTCGACAATGAGCAGTTCTTC.

The chain joins TRBV4-1 to TRBJ2-1, with D unclear. Germline-derived CDR1 and CDR2 are MGHRA and YSYEKL. Trimming stripped 0 bases from V and 8 bases from J, with 11 bases between. The CDR3 spans 14 residues. The CDR3 reads CASSQEAGVDEQFF. In DNA form, the CDR3 reads TGCGCCAGCAGCCAAGAGGCCGGCGTGGATGAGCAGTTCTTC.

This clonotype turned up a few times. Since no conserved phenylalanine or tryptophan closes the CDR3, a read error is the likely cause. The chain has TRBV6-4 and TRBJ2-1; 13 positions match TRBD2. In germline, CDR1 is MRHNA, CDR2 SNTAGT. Trimming took 2 bases from V and 7 from J; bases not matched to a gene: 2. The CDR3 is 15 amino acids. DNA of the CDR3: TGTGCCAGCAGTGACGGGACTAGCGGGGTAAATGAGCAGTTCCTC. Its translation: CASSDGTSGVNEQFL.

V gene TRBV27 combines with J gene TRBJ2-7; 12 bases fit TRBD2. This CDR3 has 16 residues. With 5 bases clipped from V and 2 bases from J, the junction kept 7 bases outside the gene matches. Per the germline V gene, CDR1 is MNHEY and CDR2 is SMNVEV (reference sequence). Here the CDR3 reads CASSPTGLAGPYEQYF. For the CDR3, the DNA is TGTGCCAGCAGTCCTACGGGACTAGCGGGTCCCTACGAGCAGTACTTC.

This clonotype was seen many times. The chain links TRBV7-6 to TRBJ1-1; TRBD1 matches 10 bases. The V gene end was trimmed by 5 bases and the J gene end by 7 bases; junction bases not matched to a gene: 4. Germline V CDR1 and CDR2: SGHVS, FNYEAQ. The CDR3 extends over 13 amino acids. CDR3 protein: CASSTGQGDEAFF. In DNA form, the CDR3 reads TGTGCCAGCAGCACAGGACAGGGGGATGAAGCTTTCTTT.

The chain couples TRBV4-2 to TRBJ2-1; D call uncertain. The germline CDR1 and CDR2 sequences are LGHNA and YNFKEQ. This CDR3 comprises 12 residues. V was clipped by 1 base and J by 5 bases, with 3 bases between them. CDR3 sequence reads: CASSQADNEQFF. The CDR3 bases are TGTGCCAGCAGCCAAGCCGACAATGAGCAGTTCTTC.

This clonotype was observed at least ten times. The chain couples TRBV29-1 to TRBJ2-7; no clear D. Trimming cost V 7 bases and J 2 bases, with 12 bases left between them. This CDR3 has 12 residues. In germline, CDR1 is SQVTM, CDR2 ANQGSEA. CDR3 region: CSAFDTPYEQYF. For the CDR3, the DNA is TGCAGCGCTTTTGACACCCCCTACGAGCAGTACTTC.

This clonotype came up a few times. V is TRBV20-1 and J is TRBJ2-2; D gene ambiguous. Per germline, CDR1 DFQATT and CDR2 SNEGSKA (reference sequence). This CDR3 has 13 amino acids. V lost 1 base and J 0 bases, leaving 3 bases between the germline ends. The CDR3 sequence: CSARVSNTGELFF. The CDR3 DNA sequence: TGCAGTGCTAGAGTGTCGAACACCGGGGAGCTGTTTTTT.

This clonotype appeared a few times. The CDR3 sequence: CSAGKRDLRETQYF. CDR3 coding DNA: TGCAGTGCGGGGAAAAGGGACCTCCGGGAGACCCAGTACTTC. The chain recombines TRBV20-1 with TRBJ2-5; tentatively, D is TRBD1 or TRBD2 (5 bases each). Trimming removed 6 bases from V and 5 bases from J, with 19 bases in between. The CDR3 covers 14 residues. CDR1 and CDR2 from the germline V gene are DFQATT and SNEGSKA (reference sequence).

This clonotype was counted many times. The chain recombines TRBV27 with TRBJ2-1, with 7 bases identical to TRBD2. Trimming removed 6 bases from V and 5 bases from J; junction bases left unmatched: 10. Germline V CDR1 and CDR2: MNHEY, SMNVEV (reference sequence). The CDR3 loop spans 15 amino acids. The CDR3 spells CASRLGGSSNNEQFF. The CDR3 DNA is TGTGCCAGCAGATTGGGGGGGTCCTCGAACAATGAGCAGTTCTTC.

CDR3 amino acids: CASSEDQREGPRHEQFF. CDR3 sequence (DNA): TGTGCCAGCAGTGAAGACCAGCGGGAGGGCCCCCGCCATGAGCAGTTCTTC. The chain links TRBV6-1 to TRBJ2-1; TRBD2 matches at 10 bases. There are 17 residues in the CDR3. J lost 8 bases, V lost 1 base, and 11 bases had no gene match. Per the germline V gene, CDR1 is MNHNS and CDR2 is SASEGT.

This clonotype was observed a few times. The rearrangement joins TRBV10-3 to TRBJ1-4, with D possibly TRBD1 on 6 matching bases. The V gene lost 5 bases and the J gene lost 5 bases, with 9 bases spanning the gap. The CDR3 is 13 residues long. Germline V CDR1 and CDR2: ENHRY, SYGVKD. The CDR3 bases are TGTGCCATCAGTAAACAGGGAAATGAAAAACTGTTTTTT. As protein: CAISKQGNEKLFF.

This clonotype was detected a few times. V is TRBV3-1 and J is TRBJ2-1, with 9 bases that match TRBD2. The V gene's germline CDR1 is LGHDT and CDR2 YNNKEL (reference sequence). V trimming: 3 bases; J trimming: 4 bases; junction bases outside the gene matches: 7. CDR3 size: 16 residues. The CDR3: CASSHSGTSQYNEQFF. The CDR3 DNA reads TGTGCCAGCAGCCACTCCGGGACTAGCCAGTACAATGAGCAGTTCTTC.

The sample holds a few counts of this clonotype. The chain combines TRBV2 with TRBJ2-7; D not certain. The germline gives CDR1 SNHLY, CDR2 FYNNEI. The CDR3 has 11 amino acids. V lost 4 bases, J lost 5 bases, and 6 bases lay in between. CDR3 DNA sequence: TGTGCCAGCAGTGGGGCCCACGAGCAGTACGTC. Translation gives CASSGAHEQYV.

The rearrangement joins TRBV11-2 to TRBJ2-5, with 9 bases fitting TRBD2. The J segment lost 2 bases and the V segment lost 1 base, leaving 8 bases of the junction unmatched. The V gene's germline CDR1 is SGHAT and CDR2 FQNNGV. CDR3 size: 17 residues. Here the CDR3 DNA reads TGTGCCAGCAGCTTAGGTCTAGCGGGAAGACGTCAAGAGACCCAGTACTTC. Its protein is CASSLGLAGRRQETQYF.

This clonotype appeared a few times. The rearrangement joins TRBV28 to TRBJ2-7; D possibly uses TRBD1 or TRBD2 (6 bases each). Germline CDR1 reads MDHEN; CDR2 reads SYDVKM. V lost 7 bases and J lost 5, with 21 bases in between. The CDR3 is made up of 15 amino acids. CDR3 region: CASTHSEGGADEQYF. The DNA of the CDR3 is TGTGCCAGCACCCATAGCGAGGGGGGCGCGGACGAGCAGTACTTC.